A selection of T cell receptor beta chains follows, all from one sample in a study of naive and memory T cell subsets. TCRdb re-called the UMI-ligation and nested PCR reads through MiXCR, storing one row per CDR3 protein. The table shows roughly 98,000 distinct CDR3 sequences, with about 6.5% occurring only once. The sequenced sample was central memory CD4+ T cells from blood. The source of these receptors is a human donor in good health. The CDR3 runs from the conserved cysteine through the conserved F or W. The D gene is left open where the match is weak. Size values are once, few and many counts, or a class for expanded clones, and some rows have none.

D gene	V gene	clone size	J gene	CDR3 DNA	CDR3 protein
-	TRBV7-8	few	TRBJ2-7	TGTGCCAGCAGCTCCCGGGAGGCTCAGGGGTACGAGCAGTACTTC	CASSSREAQGYEQYF
-	TRBV12-3/TRBV12-4	many	TRBJ1-1	TGTGCCAGCAAGAATGGACAATCAATGAACACTGAAGCTTTCTTT	CASKNGQSMNTEAFF
TRBD1	TRBV6-5	-	TRBJ1-2	TGTGCCAGCAAAGAAGGGACAGCCTATGGCTACACCTTC	CASKEGTAYGYTF
-	TRBV29-1	many	TRBJ1-1	TGCAGCGTTGGAGAGGGCAGCTACACTGAAGCTTTCTTT	CSVGEGSYTEAFF
TRBD2	TRBV12-3/TRBV12-4	-	TRBJ2-1	TGTGCCAGCAGCCCCAGGGGCGGGGGGAGAGATGAGCAGTTCTTC	CASSPRGGGRDEQFF
-	TRBV18	many	TRBJ1-1	TGTGCCAGCTCAGGTACAGTGAACACTGAAGCTTTCTTT	CASSGTVNTEAFF
-	TRBV20-1	-	TRBJ2-2	TGCAGTGCTAGAGTGGCACAGTCTAACACCGGGGAGCTGTTTTTT	CSARVAQSNTGELFF
TRBD1	TRBV11-2	few	TRBJ2-1	TGTGCCAGCAGAAGGGGACAGGGGGCGCTTAATGAGCAGTTCTTC	CASRRGQGALNEQFF
TRBD1	TRBV29-1	many	TRBJ2-7	TGCAGCGCCAAAACAGGGGTGAGCTCCTACGAGCAGTACTTC	CSAKTGVSSYEQYF
-	TRBV5-1	many	TRBJ2-3	TGCGCCAGCAGCGGGGGACGAACAACAGATACGCAGTATTTT	CASSGGRTTDTQYF
TRBD1	TRBV13	few	TRBJ2-7	TGTGCCAGCAGCTTGGGGGACAGGAGGACTTACGAGCAGTACTTC	CASSLGDRRTYEQYF
-	TRBV6-2/TRBV6-3	many	TRBJ1-5	TGTGCCAGCACCACTCGTAGCTGGGAGAATCAGCCCCAGCATTTT	CASTTRSWENQPQHF
-	TRBV20-1	-	TRBJ1-1	TGCAGTGCTACGCCATCCGCGGGAGTCGGCACTGAAGCTTTCTTT	CSATPSAGVGTEAFF
-	TRBV6-5	-	TRBJ1-2	TGTGCCAGCAGTTACTCGAGTAGCAGGGGAAGCGGCTACACCTTC	CASSYSSSRGSGYTF
TRBD2	TRBV11-3	few	TRBJ2-1	TGTGCCAGCAGCTCAAGGCGGACTAGCGGGATGGCGGGCAATGAGCAGTTCTTC	CASSSRRTSGMAGNEQFF
TRBD1	TRBV6-2/TRBV6-3	-	TRBJ2-1	TGTGCCAGCGGGGACAGGCCCTCCCCCCCCATCTTC	CASGDRPSPPIF
-	TRBV19	-	TRBJ1-5	TGTGCCAGTACGGCGAATACTGGCAATCAGCCCCAGCATTTT	CASTANTGNQPQHF
TRBD2	TRBV3-1	few	TRBJ2-1	TGTGCCAGCAGCGAAGGGACTAGCGGGGGGGCCTTAAATGAGCAGTTCTTC	CASSEGTSGGALNEQFF
-	TRBV19	once	TRBJ2-2	TGTGCCAGCAGAATCGGGACACCTGTTACCGGGGAGCTGTTTTTT	CASRIGTPVTGELFF
TRBD1	TRBV25-1	-	TRBJ1-2	TGTGCCAGCAGTGAAGGGACAGCCTTGGGAGCTAACTATGGCTACACCTTC	CASSEGTALGANYGYTF
-	TRBV4-1	few	TRBJ2-1	TGCGCCAGCAGCCGGGCGGGCCTTCAAGGTGAGCAGTTCTTC	CASSRAGLQGEQFF
-	TRBV7-3	few	TRBJ2-1	TGTGCCAGCAGCCAGAGGGGGGCGGGAGTGAGAGAGCAGTTCTTC	CASSQRGAGVREQFF
-	TRBV28	-	TRBJ2-5	TGTGCCAGCAGTTTATTACGGCGGGGATCGTACTTC	CASSLLRRGSYF
-	TRBV3-1	-	TRBJ2-5	TGTGCCAGCAGACCAGGGGGAGGGGGGTCCAGGGAGACCCAGTACTTC	CASRPGGGGSRETQYF
-	TRBV20-1	many	TRBJ2-5	TGCAGTGCTAGATTGGGACAAGAGACCCAGTACTTC	CSARLGQETQYF
-	TRBV4-3	-	TRBJ1-2	TGCGCCAGCAGCCCAGAGCGGGCAGCCAACTATGGCTACACCTTC	CASSPERAANYGYTF
-	TRBV20-1	few	TRBJ2-3	TGCAGTGCTAGAGACCAAGGACTATTTAGCACAGATACGCAGTATTTT	CSARDQGLFSTDTQYF
TRBD2	TRBV29-1	many	TRBJ2-2	TGCAGCGTCGGACTAGCCGGGGAGCTGTTTTTT	CSVGLAGELFF
-	TRBV7-2	few	TRBJ2-1	TGTGCCAGCAGCTTAACGTTGGGGCAGTTCTTC	CASSLTLGQFF
-	TRBV6-2/TRBV6-3	-	TRBJ1-2	TGTGCCAGCAGTCCGGCAGGCGTCGATGGCTACACCTTC	CASSPAGVDGYTF
TRBD1	TRBV29-1	many	TRBJ1-1	TGCAGTGTTACAGGGGGTTACACTGAAGCTTTCTTT	CSVTGGYTEAFF
-	TRBV29-1	-	TRBJ2-3	TGCAGTTTCTTCGGGGAGACAGATACGCAGTATTTT	CSFFGETDTQYF
-	TRBV20-1	many	TRBJ1-1	TGCAGTGCTAGTCCTCTACAGGGCTACGCTGAAGCTTTCTTT	CSASPLQGYAEAFF
TRBD1	TRBV14	-	TRBJ2-5	TGTGCCAGCAGCTTCGGGACAGGGGCAAAAGAGACCCAGTACTTC	CASSFGTGAKETQYF
TRBD2	TRBV11-2	many	TRBJ2-3	TGTGCCAGCAGCTTCGGTAGTAGCGGGAGAATTGGTACGCAGTATTTT	CASSFGSSGRIGTQYF
TRBD1	TRBV7-9	-	TRBJ1-2	TGTGCCAGCAGCTCCAAGGGGACAGCAAATCAGGCTGGCTACACCTTC	CASSSKGTANQAGYTF
-	TRBV29-1	-	TRBJ2-1	TGCAGCGTTGAAGAACTAGTTCAGTTCTTC	CSVEELVQFF